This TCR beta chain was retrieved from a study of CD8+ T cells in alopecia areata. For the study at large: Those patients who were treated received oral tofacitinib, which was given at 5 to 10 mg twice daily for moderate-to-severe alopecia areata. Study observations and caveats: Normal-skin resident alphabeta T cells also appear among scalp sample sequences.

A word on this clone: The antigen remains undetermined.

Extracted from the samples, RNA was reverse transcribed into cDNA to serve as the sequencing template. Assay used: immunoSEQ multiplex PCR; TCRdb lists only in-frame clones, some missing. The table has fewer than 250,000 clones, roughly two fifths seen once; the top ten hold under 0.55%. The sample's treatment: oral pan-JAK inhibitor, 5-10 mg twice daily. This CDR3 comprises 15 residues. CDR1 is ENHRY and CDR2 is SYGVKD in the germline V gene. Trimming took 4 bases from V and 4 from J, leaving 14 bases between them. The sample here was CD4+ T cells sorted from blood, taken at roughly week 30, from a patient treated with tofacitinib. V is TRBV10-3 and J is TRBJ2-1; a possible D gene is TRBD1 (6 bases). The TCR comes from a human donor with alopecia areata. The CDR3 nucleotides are TGTGCCATCAGTGGAAAGACAGGACTGTACAATGAGCAGTTCTTC. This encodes CAISGKTGLYNEQFF.